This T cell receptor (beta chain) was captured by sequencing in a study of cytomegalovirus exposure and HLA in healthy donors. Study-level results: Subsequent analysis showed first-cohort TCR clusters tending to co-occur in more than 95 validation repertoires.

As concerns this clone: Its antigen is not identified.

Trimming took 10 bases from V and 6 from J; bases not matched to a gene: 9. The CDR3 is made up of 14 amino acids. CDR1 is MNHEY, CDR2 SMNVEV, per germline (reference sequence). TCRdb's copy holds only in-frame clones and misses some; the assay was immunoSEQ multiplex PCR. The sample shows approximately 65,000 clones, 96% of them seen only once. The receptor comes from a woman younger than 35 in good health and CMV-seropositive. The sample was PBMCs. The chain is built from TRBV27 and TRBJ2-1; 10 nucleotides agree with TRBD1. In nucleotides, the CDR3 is TGTGCCACCAATCGACAGGGGGCCTCCAATGAGCAGTTCTTC. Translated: CATNRQGASNEQFF.